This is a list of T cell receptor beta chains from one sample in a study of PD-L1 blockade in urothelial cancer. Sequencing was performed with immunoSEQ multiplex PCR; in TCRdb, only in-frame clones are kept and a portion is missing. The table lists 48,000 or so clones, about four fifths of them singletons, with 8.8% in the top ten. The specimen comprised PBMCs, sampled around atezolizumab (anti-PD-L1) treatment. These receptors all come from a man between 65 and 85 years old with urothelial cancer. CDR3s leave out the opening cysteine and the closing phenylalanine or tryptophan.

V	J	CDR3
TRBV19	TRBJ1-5	ASSATGPSNQPQH
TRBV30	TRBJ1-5	AWAPGGMNQPQH
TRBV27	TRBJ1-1	ASSRTANTEAF
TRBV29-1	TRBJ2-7	SVMTSGGGEQY
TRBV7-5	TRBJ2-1	ARSLQDSGTSGHNEQF
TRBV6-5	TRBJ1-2	ASSYGGRRDYGYT
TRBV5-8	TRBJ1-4	ASSLFQGVEKLF
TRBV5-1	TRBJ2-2	ASGSGTGSGELF
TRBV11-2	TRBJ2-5	ASSGTSAQGETQY
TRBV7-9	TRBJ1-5	ASSDRDRNQPQH
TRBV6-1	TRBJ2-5	ASSEPTDPLETQY
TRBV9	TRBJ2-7	ASSVDGTGFDEQY
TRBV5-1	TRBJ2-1	ASTGTSGRSSEQF
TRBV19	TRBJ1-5	ASCRDGNQPQH
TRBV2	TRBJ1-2	ATSPGTGGNYGYT
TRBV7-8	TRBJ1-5	ASSPWTGVSNQPQH
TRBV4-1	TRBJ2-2	ASSPREGGDANTGELF
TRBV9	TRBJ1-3	ASSPYRDRDFYSGNTIY
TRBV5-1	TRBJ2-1	ASSLVGSGTYNEQF
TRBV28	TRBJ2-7	ASSLLGSPGALVYEQY
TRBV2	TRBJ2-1	ASSELAGEQF
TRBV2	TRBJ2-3	ASRPLAGGEAHMGTQY
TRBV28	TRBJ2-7	GTRASGAYEQY
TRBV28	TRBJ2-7	ASKENRVAYEQY
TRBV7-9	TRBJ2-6	ASRASSGANVLT
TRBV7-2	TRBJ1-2	ASSFQQGPIA
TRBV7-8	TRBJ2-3	ASSFPSGTFDTQY
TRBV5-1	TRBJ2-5	ASSSDRVRETQY
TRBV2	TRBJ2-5	ASSVFPFQETQY
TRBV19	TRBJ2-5	ASSMGETQY
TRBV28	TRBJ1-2	ASSLGQDGYT
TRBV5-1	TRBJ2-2	ASSQIQGDGTGELF
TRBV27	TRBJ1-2	ASSLSVRGLDGYT
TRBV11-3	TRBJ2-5	ASSSTAYQETQY
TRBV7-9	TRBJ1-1	ASSQLGRDRGLNTEAF
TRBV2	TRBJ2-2	ASSQDSGTTNTGELF
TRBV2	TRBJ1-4	ASGGRVGEKLF
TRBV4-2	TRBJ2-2	ASSQDRQGGTGELF
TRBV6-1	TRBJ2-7	ASSEVGGRDEQY
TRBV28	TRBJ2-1	ASSLVLQGGVEQF
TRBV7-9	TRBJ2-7	ASSAVLREQY
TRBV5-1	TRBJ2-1	ASSFSETSGVYNEQF
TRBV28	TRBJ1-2	ASSTPGQLLWGYT
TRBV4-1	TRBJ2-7	ASSQVKAGGAYEQY
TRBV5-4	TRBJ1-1	ASSLRTGINTEAF
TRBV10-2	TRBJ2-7	ASSVDRESYEQY
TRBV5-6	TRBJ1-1	ASSKTGTEAF
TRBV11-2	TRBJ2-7	ASSLGRQGGQY